This is a list of T cell receptor beta chains from one sample in a study of blood T cells in healthy people across ages. TCRdb processed the 5' RACE reads anew with MiXCR; each CDR3 protein has one entry. Of some 780,000 distinct CDR3 sequences listed, more than 50% were seen once; the top ten hold around 24%. What was sequenced was blood. The receptors stem from a man aged 40-50 years in good health. Each CDR3 is given with its conserved first and last residue. The order of the fields is clone size, J gene, D gene, V gene, CDR3 protein, CDR3 DNA. D genes are given only for firm matches. A row's size may be missing; if present it is once, few, many or a size class.

-,TRBJ2-2,TRBD2,TRBV4-3,CASSHGTSGGSELFF,TGCGCCAGCAGCCACGGGACTAGCGGAGGAAGCGAGCTGTTTTTT
once,TRBJ2-5,TRBD2,TRBV24-1,CATSDSVGLGLPQETQYF,TGTGCCACCAGTGATAGTGTGGGCCTGGGACTACCCCAAGAGACCCAGTACTTC
-,TRBJ2-7,-,TRBV7-2,CASSLVMQSSYEQYF,TGTGCCAGCAGCTTAGTCATGCAGAGCTCCTACGAGCAGTACTTC
-,TRBJ2-7,-,TRBV24-1,CATSDFLGGITEQYF,TGTGCCACCAGTGATTTTTTAGGGGGTATCACCGAGCAGTACTTC
-,TRBJ2-7,TRBD2,TRBV6-5,CASTKGAGVYEQYF,TGTGCCAGCACTAAAGGAGCGGGAGTCTACGAGCAGTACTTC
-,TRBJ2-7,-,TRBV6-1,CASSEASGEAYEQYF,TGTGCCAGCAGTGAAGCGTCAGGGGAGGCCTACGAGCAGTACTTC
few,TRBJ2-7,-,TRBV11-2,CASSHAALHEQYF,TGTGCCAGCAGCCACGCGGCACTCCACGAGCAGTACTTC
few,TRBJ1-1,TRBD1,TRBV7-2,CASSLPRQGAFF,TGTGCCAGCAGCCTCCCCAGACAGGGAGCTTTCTTT
-,TRBJ2-3,TRBD2,TRBV5-5,CASSTWTSGITDAQYF,TGTGCCAGCAGCACCTGGACTAGCGGAATCACAGATGCGCAGTATTTT
-,TRBJ2-2,-,TRBV29-1,CSVELSIGELFF,TGCAGCGTTGAACTTTCTATCGGGGAGCTGTTTTTT
-,TRBJ1-4,TRBD1,TRBV20-1,CSASYRQGDEKLFF,TGCAGTGCTAGTTATCGGCAGGGGGATGAAAAACTGTTTTTT
-,TRBJ2-3,-,TRBV5-5,CASSFILPTDTQYF,TGTGCCAGCAGCTTTATACTACCCACAGATACGCAGTATTTT
few,TRBJ2-5,-,TRBV27,CASSLSGFLGETQYF,TGTGCCAGCAGTTTATCAGGATTCCTAGGGGAGACCCAGTACTTC
few,TRBJ1-1,-,TRBV3-1,CASRTGNTEAFF,TGTGCCAGCAGAACAGGGAACACTGAAGCTTTCTTT
-,TRBJ2-3,-,TRBV2,CASSVSAASTDTQYF,TGTGCCAGCAGTGTCAGCGCCGCGAGCACAGATACGCAGTATTTT
-,TRBJ2-7,TRBD1,TRBV24-1,CATSDPGQGREQYF,TGTGCCACCAGTGATCCCGGACAGGGGAGAGAGCAGTACTTC
-,TRBJ2-7,-,TRBV7-2,CASSQDGAPRAYEQYF,TGTGCCAGCAGCCAAGACGGGGCCCCAAGAGCCTACGAGCAGTACTTC
many,TRBJ2-5,-,TRBV28,CASSLSTTGLETQYF,TGTGCCAGCAGTTTATCCACCACAGGGCTAGAGACCCAGTACTTC
few,TRBJ2-7,TRBD2,TRBV25-1,CASSGTSGADVYNPSQRGEQYF,TGTGCCAGCTCCGGGACTAGCGGAGCCGACGTATACAACCCCTCCCAAAGGGGCGAGCAGTACTTC
-,TRBJ1-1,TRBD1,TRBV28,CASSVRGGARAFF,TGTGCCAGCAGTGTCAGAGGGGGCGCGAGAGCTTTCTTT
few,TRBJ1-6,TRBD1,TRBV7-2,CASSLTGMDSPLHF,TGTGCCAGCAGCCTGACAGGGATGGATTCACCCCTCCACTTT
-,TRBJ1-1,TRBD1,TRBV12-3/TRBV12-4,CASSLEGASNTEAFF,TGTGCCAGCAGTTTAGAGGGGGCCTCGAACACTGAAGCTTTCTTT
-,TRBJ2-7,-,TRBV6-6,CASTRDGFDEQYF,TGTGCCAGCACCAGAGACGGTTTCGACGAGCAGTACTTC
-,TRBJ2-7,-,TRBV7-2,CANSDQISYEQYF,TGTGCCAACAGCGACCAGATCTCCTACGAGCAGTACTTC
-,TRBJ2-1,TRBD2,TRBV10-3,CAISESVLAGGAYNEQFF,TGTGCCATCAGTGAGTCCGTTCTAGCGGGAGGGGCCTACAATGAGCAGTTCTTC
-,TRBJ2-6,TRBD1,TRBV2,CARVDREVSGANVLTF,TGTGCCAGGGTCGACAGGGAAGTATCTGGGGCCAACGTCCTGACTTTC